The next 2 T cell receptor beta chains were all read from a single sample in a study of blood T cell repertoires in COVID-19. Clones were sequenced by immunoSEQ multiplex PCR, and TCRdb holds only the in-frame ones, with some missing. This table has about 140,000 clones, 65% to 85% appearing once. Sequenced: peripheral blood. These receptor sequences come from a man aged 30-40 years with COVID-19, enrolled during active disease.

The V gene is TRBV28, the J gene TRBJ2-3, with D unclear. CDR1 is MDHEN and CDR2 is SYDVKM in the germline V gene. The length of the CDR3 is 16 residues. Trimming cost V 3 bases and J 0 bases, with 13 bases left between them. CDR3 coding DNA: TGTGCCAGCAGTTTGCTTGGCGGTGCTAGCACAGATACGCAGTATTTT. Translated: CASSLLGGASTDTQYF. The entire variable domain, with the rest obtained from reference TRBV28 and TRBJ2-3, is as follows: DVKVTQSSRYLVKRTGEKVFLECVQDMDHENMFWYRQDPGLGLRLIYFSYDVKMKEKGDIPEGYSVSREKKERFSLILESASTNQTSMYLCASSLLGGASTDTQYFGPGTRLTVL.

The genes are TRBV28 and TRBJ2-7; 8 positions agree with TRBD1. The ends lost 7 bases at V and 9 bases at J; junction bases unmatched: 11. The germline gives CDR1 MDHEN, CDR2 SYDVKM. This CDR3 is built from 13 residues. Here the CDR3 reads CASTYRTGPGQYF. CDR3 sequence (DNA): TGTGCCAGCACTTACAGGACAGGGCCGGGGCAGTACTTC.